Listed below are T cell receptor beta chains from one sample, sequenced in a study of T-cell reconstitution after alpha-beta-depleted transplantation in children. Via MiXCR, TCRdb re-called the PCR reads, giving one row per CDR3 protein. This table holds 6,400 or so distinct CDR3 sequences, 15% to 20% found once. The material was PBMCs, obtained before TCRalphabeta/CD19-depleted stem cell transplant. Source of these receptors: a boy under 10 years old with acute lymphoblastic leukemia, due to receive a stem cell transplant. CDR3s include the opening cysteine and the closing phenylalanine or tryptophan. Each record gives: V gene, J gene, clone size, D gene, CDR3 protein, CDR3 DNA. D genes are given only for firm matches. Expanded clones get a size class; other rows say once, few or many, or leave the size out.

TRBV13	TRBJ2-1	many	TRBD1	CASSPGTDYNEQFF	TGTGCCAGCAGCCCCGGGACAGATTACAATGAGCAGTTCTTC
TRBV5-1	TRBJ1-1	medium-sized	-	CASSSQRDSWDTEAFF	TGCGCCAGCAGCTCTCAGCGGGACTCTTGGGACACTGAAGCTTTCTTT
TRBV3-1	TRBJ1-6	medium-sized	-	CASSQAVYDSPLHF	TGTGCCAGCAGCCAAGCTGTCTATGATTCACCCCTCCACTTT
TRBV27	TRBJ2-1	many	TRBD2	CASSLRRGGPNEQFF	TGTGCCAGCAGTTTAAGGCGGGGGGGCCCCAATGAGCAGTTCTTC
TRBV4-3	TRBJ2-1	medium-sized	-	CASSQDSGGTSYNEQFF	TGCGCCAGCAGCCAAGACTCCGGGGGAACCTCCTACAATGAGCAGTTCTTC
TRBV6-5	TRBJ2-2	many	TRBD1	CASRAWGQGPTGELFF	TGTGCCAGCAGAGCTTGGGGACAGGGGCCCACCGGGGAGCTGTTTTTT
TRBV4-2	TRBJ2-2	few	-	CASSQDHGLRTTLNTGELFF	TGTGCCAGCAGCCAAGATCATGGTTTGAGGACTACCCTGAACACCGGGGAGCTGTTTTTT
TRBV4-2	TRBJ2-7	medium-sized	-	CASSQGTNQRYEQYF	TGTGCCAGCAGCCAGGGGACAAACCAACGCTACGAGCAGTACTTC
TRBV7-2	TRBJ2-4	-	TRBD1	CASSLGDSGGNIQYF	TGTGCCAGCAGCTTAGGGGACAGCGGAGGAAACATTCAGTACTTC
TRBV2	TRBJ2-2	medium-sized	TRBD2	CASRNLAGASGELFF	TGTGCCAGCAGGAATCTAGCGGGGGCCAGCGGGGAGCTGTTTTTT
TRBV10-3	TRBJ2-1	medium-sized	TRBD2	CAISVGLAGGPNEQFF	TGTGCCATCAGTGTAGGACTAGCGGGGGGGCCTAATGAGCAGTTCTTC
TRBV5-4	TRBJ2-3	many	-	CASSPDSKDTQYF	TGTGCCAGCAGCCCAGATTCGAAAGATACGCAGTATTTT
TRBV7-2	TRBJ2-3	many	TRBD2	CASSSSGGGDTQYF	TGTGCCAGCAGCTCTAGCGGGGGGGGAGATACGCAGTATTTT
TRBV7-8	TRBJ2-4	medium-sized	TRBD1	CASSSGTGLAKNIQYF	TGTGCCAGCAGCTCAGGGACAGGGCTAGCCAAAAACATTCAGTACTTC
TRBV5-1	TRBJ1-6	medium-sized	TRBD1	CASSGMTGGSYNSPLHF	TGCGCCAGCAGCGGTATGACAGGGGGCTCCTATAATTCACCCCTCCACTTT
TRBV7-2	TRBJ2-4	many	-	CASSLAPLSEWYF	TGTGCCAGCAGCTTAGCGCCCCTCTCCGAGTGGTACTTC
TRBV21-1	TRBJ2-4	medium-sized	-	CASGGPGLAKNIQYF	TGTGCCAGCGGTGGGCCGGGACTAGCCAAAAACATTCAGTACTTC
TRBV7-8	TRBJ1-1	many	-	CASSSRTENTEAFF	TGTGCCAGCAGCTCCCGGACGGAAAACACTGAAGCTTTCTTT
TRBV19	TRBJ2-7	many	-	CATGMAYEQYF	TGTGCCACCGGGATGGCCTACGAGCAGTACTTC
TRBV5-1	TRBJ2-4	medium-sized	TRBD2	CASSFGLLAELKVAKNIQYF	TGCGCCAGCAGCTTCGGTCTCCTAGCGGAATTGAAAGTAGCCAAAAACATTCAGTACTTC
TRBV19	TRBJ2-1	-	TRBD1	CASSIYRGQSNEQFF	TGTGCCAGTAGTATATACAGGGGGCAAAGCAATGAGCAGTTCTTC
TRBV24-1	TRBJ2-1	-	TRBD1	CATSRQGATNEQFF	TGTGCCACCAGCCGACAGGGGGCCACCAATGAGCAGTTCTTC